This T cell receptor (beta chain) derives from a study of response to subunit inactivated influenza vaccine. This clonotype was seen more than once but under ten times. Its cognate antigen is unknown. The J segment lost 6 bases and the V segment lost 6 bases, leaving 8 bases of the junction unmatched. This CDR3 contains 15 residues. One entry per CDR3 protein results from TCRdb running MiXCR on the RT-PCR reads. The data contain 800,000 or so distinct CDR3 sequences, roughly 20% of them seen just once; the ten biggest clones take up about 9.4%. Study-wide points: Authors suggested each seasonal flu vaccination may recruit only limited numbers of new T cells.

This clonotype was obtained from a man aged 45-65 years who received an inactivated influenza vaccine. Sequences were derived from PBMCs from blood, sampled 4 to 6 days after vaccination. The chain joins TRBV12-3 or TRBV12-4 to TRBJ2-3; TRBD1 aligns across 11 bases. CDR3 in DNA: TGTGCCAGCAGCAAGGGACAGGGGGAGCGGGATACGCAGTATTTT. Translation gives CASSKGQGERDTQYF.